This T cell receptor beta chain was identified in a study of blood T cell repertoires in COVID-19. Only in-frame clones appear in the TCRdb table, and some are missing; sequencing was by immunoSEQ multiplex PCR. The sample consists of 75,000 to 90,000 clones, 88% of them appearing once. Trimming at V came to 1 base and at J to 2 bases, leaving 4 bases not matched to a gene. This CDR3 has 17 residues. Germline CDR1 reads LGHDT; CDR2 reads YNNKEL (reference sequence). Source material: peripheral blood. The chain links TRBV3-1 (or the pseudogene TRBV3-2) to TRBJ2-5, with TRBD2 matching 13 bases. The clonotype comes from an older man with acute or convalescent COVID-19. The DNA for the CDR3 is TGTGCCAGCAGCCAAGGGGGGACTAGCGGGGAACAAGAGACCCAGTACTTC. Translated: CASSQGGTSGEQETQYF.